The 6 T cell receptor beta chains presented below share a single source sample, sequenced in a study of cytomegalovirus exposure and HLA in healthy donors. A multiplex PCR was run with 60 Vbeta primers and 13 Jbeta primers. Sequenced by immunoSEQ multiplex PCR; TCRdb stores in-frame clones only, minus some. The profile shows about 190,000 clones, over 70% of them singletons. Sequencing used PBMCs. The receptors derive from a woman aged 18 to 35 in good health and CMV-seronegative.

This chain joins TRBV15 and TRBJ1-1; 7 positions agree with TRBD1. CDR3 length equals 16 residues. V gave up 5 bases and J gave up 0 bases; unmatched junction bases: 9. Germline V gene sequence: CDR1 LNHNV, CDR2 YYDKDF (reference sequence). The CDR3 nucleotides read TGTGCCACCAGCCCTCAACCGGGACAGCTGAACACTGAAGCTTTCTTT. It specifies CATSPQPGQLNTEAFF.

The rearrangement uses TRBV6-1 and TRBJ1-2; 9 nucleotides agree with TRBD1. V was pared by 5 bases and J by 4 bases, with 5 bases of the junction left unmatched. CDR1 and CDR2 (germline): MNHNS, SASEGT. The CDR3 has 14 residues. CDR3 residues: CASSRTGALYGYTF. The CDR3, as DNA: TGTGCCAGCAGTCGGACAGGGGCCCTCTATGGCTACACCTTC.

The chain is built from TRBV18 and TRBJ2-4; 7 positions match TRBD1. CDR1 is KGHSH, CDR2 LQKENI, per germline. The length of the CDR3 is 21 residues. The trim removed 1 base at V and 0 bases at J, leaving 18 bases unmatched. The CDR3 spells CASSPLPGRHRTGEAKNIQYF. CDR3 bases: TGTGCCAGCTCACCACTGCCTGGGCGGCATAGGACAGGAGAAGCCAAAAACATTCAGTACTTC.

This chain links TRBV19 with TRBJ1-5, with D possibly being TRBD1 (5 bases). The V end lost 7 bases, the J end lost 5 bases, and 12 bases lay between the germline ends. CDR3 size: 13 residues. The germline V gene encodes CDR1 LNHDA and CDR2 SQIVND (reference sequence). The CDR3 loop is CASTGGGYQPQHF. DNA for the CDR3: TGTGCCAGTACCGGGGGGGGATATCAGCCCCAGCATTTT.

The chain has TRBV27 and TRBJ2-1; TRBD2 agrees at 11 bases. The germline gives CDR1 MNHEY, CDR2 SMNVEV (reference sequence). Losses at the gene ends were 6 bases for V and 2 bases for J; bases not matched to a gene: 3. The CDR3 runs 15 residues. The CDR3 loop reads CASSNSGGAYNEQFF. The CDR3 region has the DNA TGTGCCAGCAGCAATAGCGGGGGGGCCTACAATGAGCAGTTCTTC.

The V call is TRBV9, the J call TRBJ1-2, with no clear D. The V gene lost 0 bases and the J gene lost 1 base, with 4 bases spanning the gap. Germline values: CDR1 SGDLS, CDR2 YYNGEE. The CDR3 is 13 amino acids. DNA for the CDR3: TGTGCCAGCAGCGTAGACGGTAACTATGGCTACACCTTC. Residues: CASSVDGNYGYTF.